This is a list of T cell receptor beta chains from one sample in a study of vaccination and CD4 T cells after COVID-19. No antigen has been identified for these receptors. TCRdb used MiXCR to reprocess the PCR reads, holding one entry per CDR3 protein. The sample includes a few thousand distinct CDR3 sequences, 43% of them seen just once. Sequenced material: CD4+ T cells from blood, cultured in vitro. The source of these receptors is a human donor who had recovered from COVID-19. Both conserved end residues are part of each CDR3. D genes are given only for firm matches. Not every row has a clone size; where given, it reads once, few, many or a size class.

length	V	D	J	size	DNA	CDR3
17	TRBV6-1	TRBD1	TRBJ2-6	.	TGTGCCAGCAGTGAACGACAGGGCCGCTCTGGGGCCAACGTCCTGACTTTC	CASSERQGRSGANVLTF
15	TRBV7-9	.	TRBJ1-1	.	TGTGCCAGCAGCTCACGGGGGGGGGCTAGCACTGAAGCTTTCTTT	CASSSRGGASTEAFF
16	TRBV11-3	TRBD1	TRBJ1-1	.	TGTGCCAGCAGCTTTCAAGATAGGGGGCGGGTCACTGAAGCTTTCTTT	CASSFQDRGRVTEAFF
13	TRBV30	.	TRBJ2-3	large	TGTGCCTGGAGTGTAAGTTCGCGGATGGCGCAGTATTTT	CAWSVSSRMAQYF
15	TRBV7-2	TRBD1	TRBJ1-5	.	TGTGCCAGCAGCGCCCGGACAGGGGGCTTTCAGCCCCAGCATTTT	CASSARTGGFQPQHF
17	TRBV10-3	TRBD2	TRBJ2-2	.	TGTGCCACCAGGACTAGCGGGGATAATGGGAACACCGGGGAGCTGTTTTTT	CATRTSGDNGNTGELFF
14	TRBV28	.	TRBJ1-5	.	TGTGCCAGCAGTTTTGGGTACCTATATCAGCCCCAGCATTTT	CASSFGYLYQPQHF
11	TRBV30	.	TRBJ1-1	.	TGTGCCTGCCAGGAGAACACTGAAGCTTTCTTT	CACQENTEAFF
16	TRBV15	.	TRBJ2-7	.	TGTGCCACCAGCACTGTTACGGAGACCCTTTACTACGAGCAGTACTTC	CATSTVTETLYYEQYF
14	TRBV7-2	TRBD2	TRBJ2-3	few	TGTGCCAGCAGCTTAGGACTAGCCCCAGATACGCAGTATTTT	CASSLGLAPDTQYF
12	TRBV7-2	.	TRBJ1-6	few	TGTGCCAGCAGCTGGCGGGGTTCACCCCTCCACTTT	CASSWRGSPLHF
14	TRBV7-9	.	TRBJ2-3	.	TGTGCCAGCGGTCCGAATAGGGGCGCAGATACGCAGTATTTT	CASGPNRGADTQYF
14	TRBV6-1	.	TRBJ1-2	.	TGTGCCAGCAGTACGGGGGGGCTCCCCTATGGCTACACCTTC	CASSTGGLPYGYTF
13	TRBV6-1	.	TRBJ1-1	few	TGTGCCAGCAGTAAAAATGGGGAAACTGAAGCTTTCTTT	CASSKNGETEAFF
11	TRBV28	TRBD1	TRBJ1-6	.	TGTCATAGACAGGGAAGGGGCCCCCTCCACTTT	CHRQGRGPLHF
12	TRBV7-9	.	TRBJ2-1	.	TGTGCCAGCAGCTTTTACCGGGAGAAGGGGTTCTTC	CASSFYREKGFF
13	TRBV7-9	.	TRBJ2-3	few	TGTGCCTGTGCATGGGTGGGGGGAGATACGCAGTATTTT	CACAWVGGDTQYF
15	TRBV20-1	TRBD2	TRBJ2-3	.	TGCAGTGCTAGAGGACTAGCGGGGGCCACAGATACGCAGTATTTT	CSARGLAGATDTQYF
14	TRBV5-1	TRBD2	TRBJ2-5	.	TGCGCCAGCAGCTTCCAACTAGCGGTGGAGACCCAGTACTTC	CASSFQLAVETQYF
17	TRBV6-1	TRBD1	TRBJ2-6	few	TGTGCCAGCTCCTTTTACGGGACAGGGTCTGGGGCCAACGTCCTGACTTTC	CASSFYGTGSGANVLTF
15	TRBV6-5	TRBD1	TRBJ2-7	.	TGTGCCAGCAGTTACCCCGGACAGGCAAGCTACGAGCAGTACTTC	CASSYPGQASYEQYF
15	TRBV20-1	.	TRBJ2-1	.	TGCAGTGCTAGAGGGGTGGCGGGCCCCTACAATGAGCAGTTCTTC	CSARGVAGPYNEQFF
12	TRBV12-3/TRBV12-4	TRBD1	TRBJ1-6	.	TGTGCCACCGGACAGGGAGAGTCACCCCTCCACTTT	CATGQGESPLHF
13	TRBV19	.	TRBJ2-1	.	TGTGCCAGTAGTATAGTTAGCGGCAATGAGCAGTTCTTC	CASSIVSGNEQFF
15	TRBV18	TRBD2	TRBJ2-7	once	TGTGCCAGCTCACCAGGACTAGGACAACCCTACGAGCAGTACTTC	CASSPGLGQPYEQYF
17	TRBV27	TRBD2	TRBJ2-1	few	TGTGCCAGCAGTCGCGGACTAGCGGCAGTCCAATACAATGAGCAGTTCTTC	CASSRGLAAVQYNEQFF
14	TRBV7-2	TRBD1	TRBJ1-6	few	TGTGCCAGCAGCTTAGAGGGACAGGGATCACCCCTCCACTTT	CASSLEGQGSPLHF
12	TRBV6-5	.	TRBJ1-5	.	TGTGCCAGCAGTTCCCCAAATCAGCCCCAGCATTTT	CASSSPNQPQHF
12	TRBV6-1	.	TRBJ2-7	few	TGTGCCAGCTCCCGCCTGGCATACGAGCAGTACTTC	CASSRLAYEQYF
15	TRBV7-3	.	TRBJ1-2	.	TGTGCCAGCAGCTTATATATGGACTCTGCCTATGGCTACACCTTC	CASSLYMDSAYGYTF
16	TRBV6-1	.	TRBJ2-3	few	TGTGCCAGCAGTCGGCTTCGGGGGAGTTGGGCAGATACGCAGTATTTT	CASSRLRGSWADTQYF
13	TRBV5-1	.	TRBJ2-7	.	TGCGCCAGCAGCTTGGGACAGGGAGGCGAGCAGTGCTTC	CASSLGQGGEQCF
14	TRBV6-1	TRBD1	TRBJ1-6	few	TGTGCCAGCAGCCGGACAGGGATCAATTCACCCCTCCACTTT	CASSRTGINSPLHF
17	TRBV24-1	.	TRBJ2-1	.	TGTGCCACCAGTGATTTGGGAGCAGGGGCAATACGGCATGAGCAGTTCTTC	CATSDLGAGAIRHEQFF
17	TRBV20-1	.	TRBJ2-3	few	TGCAGTGCTAGCGTCTCTAGGGCGGCCTCTCGCACAGATACGCAGTATTTT	CSASVSRAASRTDTQYF
14	TRBV6-2/TRBV6-3	TRBD1	TRBJ2-7	few	TGTGCCAGCAGCCGGACAGGGGGCTTCTACGAGCAGTACTTC	CASSRTGGFYEQYF
12	TRBV7-3	.	TRBJ2-2	.	TGTGCCAGCAGCCGCCGGACCGGGGAGCTGTTTTTT	CASSRRTGELFF
16	TRBV7-3	.	TRBJ2-3	.	TGTGCCAGCAGCCCGGGGGGGACAGGGAATCCAGATACGCAGTATTTT	CASSPGGTGNPDTQYF
13	TRBV2	.	TRBJ1-3	.	TGTGCCAGCAGACAGGGCCTAAGGGACACCATATATTTT	CASRQGLRDTIYF
16	TRBV20-1	TRBD1	TRBJ1-2	.	TGCAGTGCTAGATCGCCAGGGGGCGCTTGGGGTAGTGGCTACACCTTC	CSARSPGGAWGSGYTF
13	TRBV10-3	TRBD1	TRBJ1-2	.	TGTGCCATCCGACAGGGTGGCCCTTATGGCTACACCTTC	CAIRQGGPYGYTF
14	TRBV12-3/TRBV12-4	.	TRBJ2-4	.	TGTGCCAGCAGTTTACTTGGTACCTTAAACATTCAGTACTTC	CASSLLGTLNIQYF
14	TRBV20-1	.	TRBJ1-1	.	TGCAGTGCTAGTCGATACCAATTGAACACTGAAGCTTTCTTT	CSASRYQLNTEAFF